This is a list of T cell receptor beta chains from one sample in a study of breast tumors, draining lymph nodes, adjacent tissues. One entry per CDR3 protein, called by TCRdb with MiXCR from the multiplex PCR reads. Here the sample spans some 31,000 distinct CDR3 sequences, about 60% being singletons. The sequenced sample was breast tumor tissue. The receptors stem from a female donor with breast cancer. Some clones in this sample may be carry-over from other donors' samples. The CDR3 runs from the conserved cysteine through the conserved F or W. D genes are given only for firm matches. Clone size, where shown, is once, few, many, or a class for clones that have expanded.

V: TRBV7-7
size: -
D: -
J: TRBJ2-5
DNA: TGTGCTAGCAGCCAGGCAGGGGCGTTTGGAGAGACCCAGTACTTC
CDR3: CASSQAGAFGETQYF

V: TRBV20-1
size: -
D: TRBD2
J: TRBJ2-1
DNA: TGCAGTTCATGGGGGCGGACTAGCGGGAGGAATGAGCAGTTCTTC
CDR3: CSSWGRTSGRNEQFF

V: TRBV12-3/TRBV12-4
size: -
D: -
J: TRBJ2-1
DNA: TGTGCCAGCAGTTTAGGGCTAGCGCGCGAGCAGTTCTTC
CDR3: CASSLGLAREQFF

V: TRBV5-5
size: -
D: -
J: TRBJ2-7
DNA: TGTGCCAGCAGCTTGGCCCAGGGCGCCTACGAGCAGTACTTC
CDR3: CASSLAQGAYEQYF

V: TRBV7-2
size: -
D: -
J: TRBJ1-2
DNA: TGTGCCAGCAGCTTAGTTTGGGGAGGGGATGGCTACACCTTC
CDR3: CASSLVWGGDGYTF

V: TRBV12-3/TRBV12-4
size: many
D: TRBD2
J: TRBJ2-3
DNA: TGTGCCAGCAGTCCAAGTCCCATAGCGGGATCCGATACGCAGTATTTT
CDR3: CASSPSPIAGSDTQYF

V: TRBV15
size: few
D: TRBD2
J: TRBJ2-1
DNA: TGTGCCACCAGACTAGCGGGAGCTGGAAGCTCCTACAATGAGCAGTTCTTC
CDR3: CATRLAGAGSSYNEQFF

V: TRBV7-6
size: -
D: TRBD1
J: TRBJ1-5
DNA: TGTGCCAGCAGCTTAGGACAGGGGGCTCATCAGCCCCAGCATTTT
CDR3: CASSLGQGAHQPQHF

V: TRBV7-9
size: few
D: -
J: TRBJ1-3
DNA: TGTGCCAGCAGCCCGTCGGCTGGAAACACCATATATTTT
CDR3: CASSPSAGNTIYF

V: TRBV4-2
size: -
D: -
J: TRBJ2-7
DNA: TGTGCCAGCATGAACGCTTACTACGAGCAGTACTTC
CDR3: CASMNAYYEQYF

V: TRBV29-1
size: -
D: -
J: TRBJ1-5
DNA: TGCAGCGTTGTGGGTGGGAATAATCAGCCCCAGCATTTT
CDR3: CSVVGGNNQPQHF

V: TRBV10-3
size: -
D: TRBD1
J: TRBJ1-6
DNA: TGTGCCGTACGCGCCTCCCCGGGACAGGGGTATAATTCACCCCTCCACTTT
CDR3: CAVRASPGQGYNSPLHF

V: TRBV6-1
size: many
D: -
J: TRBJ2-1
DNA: TGTGCCAGCAGTCGCTACCCCTACAATGAGCAGTTCTTC
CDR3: CASSRYPYNEQFF

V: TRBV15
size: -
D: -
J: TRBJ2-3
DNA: TGTGCCACCAGCAGTGAAAACACCCTGAGCACAGATACGCAGTATTTT
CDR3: CATSSENTLSTDTQYF

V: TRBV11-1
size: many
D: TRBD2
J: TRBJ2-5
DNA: TGTGCCAGCAGCGTACCTAGCGGGGCGGCTCGAGAGACCCAGTACTTC
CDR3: CASSVPSGAARETQYF

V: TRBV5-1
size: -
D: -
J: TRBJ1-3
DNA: TGCGCCAGCAGCACCTCGGGGACCGGAAACACCATATATTTT
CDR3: CASSTSGTGNTIYF

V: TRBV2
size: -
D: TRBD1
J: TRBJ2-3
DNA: TGTGCCAGCAGTGAAGGTCCACAGGGGGATACGCAGTATTTT
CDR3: CASSEGPQGDTQYF

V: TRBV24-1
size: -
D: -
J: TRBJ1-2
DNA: TGTGCCACCAGTGACTTCCCCTATGGCTACACCTTC
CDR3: CATSDFPYGYTF

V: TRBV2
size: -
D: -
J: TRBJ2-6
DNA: TGTGCCAGCGATTCTAGCTCTGGGGCCAACGTCCTGACTTTC
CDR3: CASDSSSGANVLTF

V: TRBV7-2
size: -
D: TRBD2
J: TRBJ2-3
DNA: TGTGCCAGCAGCAACGCAGGACTAGGGACCGTAGATACGCAGTATTTT
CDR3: CASSNAGLGTVDTQYF

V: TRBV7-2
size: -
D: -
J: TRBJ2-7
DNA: TGTGCCGGCCGCGCGACGGCCAACGAGCAGTTGTTC
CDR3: CAGRATANEQLF

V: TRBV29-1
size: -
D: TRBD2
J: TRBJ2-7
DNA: TGCAGCTCGGGACTAGCGGGGGTCTACGGGCAGTACTTC
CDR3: CSSGLAGVYGQYF

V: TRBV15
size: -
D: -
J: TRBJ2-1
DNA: TGTGCCACCAGCAGAGAAAACAATGAGCAGTTCTTC
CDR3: CATSRENNEQFF

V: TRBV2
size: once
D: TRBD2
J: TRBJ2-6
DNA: TGTGCCAGCAGTTTGACTAGCGGGGGTGGGGGGGCCAACGTCCTGACTTTC
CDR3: CASSLTSGGGGANVLTF

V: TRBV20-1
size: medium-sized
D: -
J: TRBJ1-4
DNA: TGCAGTGCTAGTAGTAGGGATAATGAAAAACTGTTTTTT
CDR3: CSASSRDNEKLFF

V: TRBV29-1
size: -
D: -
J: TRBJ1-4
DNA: -
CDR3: CSVEDLGLQGYTFGSGANEKLFF

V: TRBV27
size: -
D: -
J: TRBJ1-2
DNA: TGTGCCAGCAGTTCCTCCCAGGGGATACCTAACCATGGCTACACCTTC
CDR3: CASSSSQGIPNHGYTF

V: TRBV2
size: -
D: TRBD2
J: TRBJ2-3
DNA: TGTGCCAGCAGTCAAGCGACAGAGGGAGGGACAGATACGCAGTATTTT
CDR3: CASSQATEGGTDTQYF

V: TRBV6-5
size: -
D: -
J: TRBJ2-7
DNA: TGTGCCAGCAGTGAAAGCGAGCAGTACTTC
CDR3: CASSESEQYF